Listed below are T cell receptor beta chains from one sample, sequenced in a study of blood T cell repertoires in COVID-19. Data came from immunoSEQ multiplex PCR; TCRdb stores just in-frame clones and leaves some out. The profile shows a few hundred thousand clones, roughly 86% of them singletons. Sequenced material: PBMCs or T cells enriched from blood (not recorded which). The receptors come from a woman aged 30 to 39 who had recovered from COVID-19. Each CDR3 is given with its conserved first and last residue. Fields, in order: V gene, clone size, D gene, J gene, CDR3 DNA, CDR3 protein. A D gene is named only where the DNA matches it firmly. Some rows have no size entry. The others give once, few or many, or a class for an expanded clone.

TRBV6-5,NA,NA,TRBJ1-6,TGTGCCAGCAGTACCGGACAAGGCATAATGTCACCCCTCCACTTT,CASSTGQGIMSPLHF
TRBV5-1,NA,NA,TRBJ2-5,TGCGCCAGCAGCCGTGCGGGACCCCAAGAGACCCAGTACTTC,CASSRAGPQETQYF
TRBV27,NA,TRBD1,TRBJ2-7,TGTGCCAGCAGTATAGGACAGGACTACGAGCAGTACTTC,CASSIGQDYEQYF
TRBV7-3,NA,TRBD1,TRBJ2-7,TGTGCCAGCAGCTTTCAACAGGGGGTGGTCGAGCAGTACTTC,CASSFQQGVVEQYF
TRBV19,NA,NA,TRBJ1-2,TGTGCCAGTAGTATTGACAGCCGTAACTATGGCTACACCTTC,CASSIDSRNYGYTF
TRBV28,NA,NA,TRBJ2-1,TGTGCCAGCAGTTACCGACAGGATCCCATCTTC,CASSYRQDPIF
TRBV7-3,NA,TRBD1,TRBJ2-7,TGTGCCAGCAGCCTGAACAGGGGGCGCTTCTACGAGCAGTACTTC,CASSLNRGRFYEQYF
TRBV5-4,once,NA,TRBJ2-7,TGTGCCAGCAGCTTTAGGGGCGGTTACAGGTACGAGCAGTACTTC,CASSFRGGYRYEQYF
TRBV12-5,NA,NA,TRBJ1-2,TGTGCTAGTGGTCCGACAGAGGACTATGGCTACACCTTC,CASGPTEDYGYTF
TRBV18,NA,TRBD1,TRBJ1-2,TGTGCCAGCTCCCCCGGCGACAGGGTCGGTGGCTACACCTTC,CASSPGDRVGGYTF